This entry describes one T cell receptor (beta chain). This clonotype was observed a handful of times. Its recognized antigen is unknown. Base qualities are not provided; no much larger clone lies one nucleotide away. Ophthalmopathy patients had moderately to severely active disease, Clinical Activity Score of at least 3, NOSPECS grade of at least 4, and duration under 3 months. Any patient with an uncontrolled infection, another autoimmune disease, pregnancy or lactation was excluded. Diagnoses were based on clinical symptoms, serum thyroxine and TRAb, thyroid ultrasound and orbital computed tomography. Ficoll-Paque density gradient centrifugation was used to isolate PBMCs from around 10 ml of fresh peripheral blood. Total RNA was extracted with Trizol reagent, and quality was checked on an Agilent 2100 Bioanalyzer. Amplification of TCR beta CDR3 regions was carried out from RNA transcripts. For the first round of RT-PCR on the TCR CDR3, the HTBI primer set was used together with the Qiagen OneStep RT-PCR kit. Libraries were constructed in a second round of multiplex PCR, after which size selection and purification were carried out. Libraries were sequenced paired-end with 100 bp reads on an Illumina HiSeq2000. The authors processed their data as follows. SOAPnuke was used to process the raw data, throwing out any read that contained adapters or uncalled bases, had a mean Phred below 15, or lacked an exact constant-primer or identifier match. High-quality paired reads were merged using COPE v1.2.5, and each unique nucleotide sequence was defined as a clonotype. MiTCR v1.1 was used to align the clonotypes against IMGT TRBV, TRBD and TRBJ reference segments. Only V-J combinations with frequency above 0.0001, covering 99% to 99.2% of repertoires, were analysed. A TCS score was defined as the ratio of F50 (clonal expansion) to E x V (chaos), with BLOSUM62-based TCRdist applied between CDR3 peptides within each V-J. Welch's t-statistics and random forest reduced around 550 V-J features to 10 to 15, which were used in a naive Bayes classifier (R e1071). TCRdb redid the processing of the public reads, applying fastp at Q25 and MiXCR, and retained in-frame beta chains. One record per CDR3 amino acid sequence lists the most common genes and DNA. V and J calls and clone size were set by TCRdb, not the authors. The sample records about 640,000 distinct CDR3 sequences, more than 12% of which are singletons. Of the sample, about 12% falls within the top ten clones.

The sample comes from a study of T cells in Graves' hyperthyroidism and ophthalmopathy (dated by TCRdb to the late 2010s). Describing the broader study: Peripheral blood samples were taken at the time of initial diagnosis, prior to any treatment. The paper reports TCR Vbeta CDR3 sequencing of approximately 140 peripheral blood samples: 43 ophthalmopathy, over 70 hyperthyroidism and roughly 17 progressor patients. Following sampling, methimazole starting at 30 mg daily was given to hyperthyroidism patients, and high-dose intravenous methylprednisolone was given to ophthalmopathy patients. Prospective prediction of ophthalmopathy was tested in an independent validation cohort consisting of some 19 hyperthyroidism patients and more than 15 patients who later progressed to ophthalmopathy. TCR V-J signatures able to tell the groups apart were searched for in a discovery cohort of about a hundred patients, of whom more than 40 had Graves' ophthalmopathy and about 55 had stable Graves' hyperthyroidism. Thyroid tissue and blood T-cell repertoires from six Graves' hyperthyroidism patients were also compared in the study. The 100 or so discovery patients were randomly split 7:3 into training and test sets. Points the paper makes about the study in general: In validation, the model predicted progression to ophthalmopathy with around 71% sensitivity and less than 75% specificity, a median of 6.5 months before onset. No statistical method was used to set the sample size in advance, and investigators knew the group allocation. A model built on a 13 V-J signature distinguished ophthalmopathy from stable hyperthyroidism, reaching around 90% sensitivity and approximately 83% specificity in cross-validation and 80%/75% in testing. Most expanded thyroid clonotypes (frequency above 0.001) were also found in blood, which suggests that blood repertoires may mirror thyroid immune responses.

Reading the germline V gene (reference sequence) gives CDR1 MNHNY and CDR2 SVGAGI. Trimming costs V 2 bases and J 5 bases, and their ends lie 16 bases apart. The cysteine opens and the phenylalanine closes a CDR3 of 16 amino acids. Left in the record is the CDR3 DNA by itself, 48 bases read in frame from the first base. The chain links TRBV6-6 with TRBJ2-1; the D region possibly corresponds to TRBD2 (7 bases align). Sequenced material: blood. The source is a woman between 50 and 59 years old with Graves' ophthalmopathy. The CDR3 in this case is CASSYGGGGLNNEQFF. In nucleotide form, the sequence is TGTGCCAGCAGTTACGGGGGGGGGGGGCTGAACAATGAGCAGTTCTTC.